This T cell receptor beta chain was found in a study of T-cell memory formation after mild COVID-19. TCRdb redid the calling of the 5' RACE reads with MiXCR, one entry per CDR3 protein. This sample has roughly 480,000 distinct CDR3 sequences, with around a quarter found just once. CDR3 length: 16 amino acids. Germline-derived CDR1 and CDR2 are SGHRS and YFSETQ. V lost 0 bases to trimming and J lost 5 bases, with 17 bases between them. V usage is TRBV5-1 and J usage is TRBJ1-1; a possible D gene is TRBD1 (6 bases). The receptor was isolated from an adult woman who had mild COVID-19 (a few samples of this study predate the infection). Cell type and time point are not known. Sequences were obtained from PBMCs or a T cell subset sorted from them (not recorded which). CDR3 sequence: CASSLDPGAVVTEAFF. In DNA form, the CDR3 reads TGCGCCAGCAGCTTGGATCCGGGGGCGGTGGTAACTGAAGCTTTCTTT.